What follows are 15 T cell receptor beta chains derived from one specimen sequenced in a study of blood T cell repertoires in COVID-19. Clones were read by immunoSEQ multiplex PCR, and TCRdb kept only the in-frame ones, dropping some. This repertoire shows 150,000 or so clones, over 80% found once; its top ten account for less than 3.5%. What was sequenced was peripheral blood. The source is an older woman with acute or convalescent COVID-19.

The chain employs TRBV18 and TRBJ2-1; perhaps TRBD2 as D (6 bases). The germline V gene encodes CDR1 KGHSH and CDR2 LQKENI. This CDR3 is 13 amino acids long. Trimming pared 5 bases from V and 4 bases from J, leaving 9 bases between. CDR3: CASSVGLYNEQFF. Written as DNA, the CDR3 is TGTGCCAGCTCAGTGGGACTTTACAATGAGCAGTTCTTC.

CDR3 region: CASSSLGMNTEAFF. The DNA of the CDR3 is TGTGCCAGCAGTTCCCTAGGAATGAACACTGAAGCTTTCTTT. The J gene is TRBJ1-1, the V gene TRBV6-2 or TRBV6-3, with D hard to call. V shed 4 bases and J shed 0 bases, with 9 bases lying between them. Per germline, CDR1 MNHEY and CDR2 SVGEGT. This CDR3 has 14 amino acids.

The chain is built from TRBV19 and TRBJ1-1; D ambiguous. Germline CDR1 reads LNHDA; CDR2 reads SQIVND (reference sequence). The CDR3 length is 15 residues. The V and J ends lost 5 bases and 0 bases respectively, with 13 bases between them. The CDR3 sequence: CASSRLTPLNTEAFF. The DNA for the CDR3 is TGTGCCAGTAGTCGCTTGACACCCCTGAACACTGAAGCTTTCTTT. Combining the CDR3 with reference TRBV19 and TRBJ1-1 gives the whole variable domain DGGITQSPKYLFRKEGQNVTLSCEQNLNHDAMYWYRQDPGQGLRLIYYSQIVNDFQKGDIAEGYSVSREKKESFPLTVTSAQKNPTAFYLCASSRLTPLNTEAFFGQGTRLTVV.

The V gene is TRBV5-3, the J gene TRBJ2-2; the match to TRBD1 covers 10 bases. TRBV5-3 is identified as an open reading frame with a role that is uncertain. This CDR3 is 18 amino acids long. V was clipped by 5 bases and J by 3 bases; unmatched bases: 13. The CDR3 is CARRWWTGGKKDTGELFF. The CDR3 DNA sequence: TGTGCCAGAAGGTGGTGGACAGGGGGAAAGAAGGACACCGGGGAGCTGTTTTTT.

This clone was seen only a few times. This chain links TRBV29-1 with TRBJ2-3; D gene ambiguous. The germline gives CDR1 SQVTM, CDR2 ANQGSEA. The CDR3 runs 12 residues. V lost 6 bases and J 2 bases, leaving 9 bases between the germline ends. The CDR3 DNA follows: TGCAGCGTCCCTACGCACACAGATACGCAGTATTTT. It is translated as CSVPTHTDTQYF.

The sample holds one count of this clone. The chain is built from TRBV7-2 and TRBJ1-1; TRBD1 is a possible D gene (6 bases). Trimming removed 5 bases at V and 0 bases at J, with 16 bases between. Germline assignment: CDR1 SGHTA and CDR2 FQGNSA. CDR3 length equals 16 residues. This chain's CDR3 is CASSPLYGGLNTEAFF. The CDR3 DNA reads TGTGCCAGCAGCCCCTTATATGGGGGCCTGAACACTGAAGCTTTCTTT.

The chain recombines TRBV5-1 with TRBJ2-3; TRBD2 matches at 7 bases. Unmatched junction bases numbered 5, after V lost 4 bases and J lost 0 bases. Germline assignment: CDR1 SGHRS and CDR2 YFSETQ. The CDR3 spans 15 residues. CDR3 DNA: TGCGCCAGCAGCCGAGCGGGGATAAGCACAGATACGCAGTATTTT. Protein product: CASSRAGISTDTQYF.

V and J are TRBV6-2 or TRBV6-3 and TRBJ1-5; D call uncertain. Germline lookup yields CDR1 MNHEY and CDR2 SVGEGT. CDR3 length equals 18 residues. V was shortened by 2 bases and J by 1 base, with 18 bases between the two germline ends. Written as DNA, the CDR3 is TGTGCCAGCAGTTACCCGGGAAATTTTGTTCGGAGCAATCAGCCCCAGCATTTT. Encoded protein: CASSYPGNFVRSNQPQHF.

Details on this clone: The junction does not match germline at one end; this may be a read error. This chain joins TRBV7-9 and TRBJ2-4; the D gene is possibly TRBD1 (7 bases). The CDR3 length is 12 residues. CDR1 and CDR2 from the germline V gene are SEHNR and FQNEAQ (reference sequence). The DNA for the CDR3 is TGTGCCAGCAGCTTAGGACAGGGACTCAGGAACTTC. Translating it yields CASSLGQGLRNF.

This clone was recorded only once. The rearrangement joins TRBV2 to TRBJ1-6; D is perhaps TRBD1 (5 bases). Germline V gene sequence: CDR1 SNHLY, CDR2 FYNNEI. This CDR3 region has 15 residues. V lost 0 bases, J lost 7 bases, and 10 bases lay in between. The CDR3 reads CASSEAGGYNSPLHF. CDR3 sequence (DNA): TGTGCCAGCAGTGAAGCGGGGGGATACAATTCACCCCTCCACTTT.

The chain uses TRBV3-1 (or the pseudogene TRBV3-2) and TRBJ2-6, with D unresolved. Deletions cut 4 bases from V and 0 bases from J, with 10 bases between. CDR3 size: 16 residues. Germline lookup yields CDR1 LGHDT and CDR2 YNNKEL (reference sequence). CDR3 sequence: CASSPAAYSGANVLTF. CDR3 DNA: TGTGCCAGCAGCCCTGCAGCGTACTCTGGGGCCAACGTCCTGACTTTC.

This clone appeared once. The V and J genes are TRBV7-2 and TRBJ1-5; a weak D match, TRBD1 (6 bases). Between the trimmed V and J ends, which lost 5 bases and 0 bases, there was a span of 11 bases. This CDR3 has 15 amino acids. Germline V gene data show CDR1 as SGHTA and CDR2 as FQGNSA. The CDR3 DNA follows: TGTGCCAGCAGCCCACAGGGAAATAGCAATCAGCCCCAGCATTTT. Protein product: CASSPQGNSNQPQHF.

The chain couples TRBV11-2 to TRBJ2-7; the match to TRBD2 covers 8 bases. Germline V lookup: CDR1 SGHAT, CDR2 FQNNGV. This CDR3 spans 16 amino acids. Unmatched junction bases numbered 9, after V lost 2 bases and J lost 3 bases. CDR3 bases: TGTGCCAGCAGCTTATCCGGCGGGGGGACATACTACGAGCAGTACTTC. It codes for CASSLSGGGTYYEQYF. Together with reference TRBV11-2 and TRBJ2-7, the CDR3 gives the full variable domain: EAGVAQSPRYKIIEKRQSVAFWCNPISGHATLYWYQQILGQGPKLLIQFQNNGVVDDSQLPKDRFSAERLKGVDSTLKIQPAKLEDSAVYLCASSLSGGGTYYEQYFGPGTRLTVT.

The V gene is TRBV10-3, the J gene TRBJ1-3; TRBD1 agrees at 7 bases. The CDR3 length is 15 residues. Germline CDR1 is ENHRY and CDR2 is SYGVKD. Trimming cost V 4 bases and J 2 bases; bases outside gene matches: 5. Written as DNA, the CDR3 is TGTGCCATCAGTGCAAGGCAGGGGGCTGGAAACACCATATATTTT. Its translation is CAISARQGAGNTIYF.

This clone was picked up a small number of times. The CDR3 DNA reads as TGTGCCAGCAGCTTAGGGCTAGCGGGGGGGCAGGGGAAGCTGTTTTTT. It codes for CASSLGLAGGQGKLFF. The chain combines TRBV7-2 with TRBJ2-2, with 12 bases fitting TRBD2. Germline V gene sequence: CDR1 SGHTA, CDR2 FQGNSA. This CDR3 is built from 16 residues. V was clipped by 1 base and J by 12 bases; unmatched bases: 9.